A few counts support the clone carrying this T cell receptor (beta chain). What it binds is not known. Primers for the PCR totalled 60 Vbeta and 13 Jbeta. Clones were read by immunoSEQ multiplex PCR, and TCRdb kept only the in-frame ones, dropping some. Of 110,000 to 150,000 clones detected, 8.5% to 10% appear once; the ten largest clones hold 1.8%. This sample stems from a study of cytomegalovirus exposure and HLA in healthy donors. Notes on the study in general: For TCR beta chains, V- and J-gene trimming was later linked to a missense DCLRE1C variant. Further analysis, carried out later, found HLA-associated TCR beta chains more clonally expanded than equally common other chains. It was likely that a cluster of highly shared sequence variants was a sequencing artifact. An analysis that was carried out later associated approximately 15,000 TCR beta sequences with HLA alleles at 0.05 false discovery rate.

This CDR3 spans 14 amino acids. CDR1 is LNHNV, CDR2 YYDKDF, per germline (reference sequence). The J segment lost 0 bases and the V segment lost 3 bases, leaving 1 base of the junction unmatched. This clonotype was obtained from a man aged 45-65 years in good health and CMV-seronegative. Input material: PBMCs. The chain carries TRBV15 and TRBJ2-7; 8 bases match TRBD1. Here the CDR3 DNA reads TGTGCCACCAGCAGGGACAGGGACTCCTACGAGCAGTACTTC. Translated: CATSRDRDSYEQYF.